Listed here are 5 T cell receptor beta chains from one sample, sequenced in a study of OX40 agonist ivuxolimab in advanced cancers. Profiled with immunoSEQ multiplex PCR; TCRdb holds only in-frame clones, not every one. The sample consists of tens of thousands of clones, around nine tenths of them appearing once. The source material was CD4+ or CD8+ T cells sorted from blood, sampled in a trial of the OX40 agonist ivuxolimab. Source of these receptors: an adult with an advanced solid tumor such as melanoma, head and neck, liver or kidney cancer.

The chain couples TRBV7-9 to TRBJ2-7; D not certain. This CDR3 is built from 13 residues. Per the germline V gene, CDR1 is SEHNR and CDR2 is FQNEAQ (reference sequence). The ends were cut back, 3 bases at V and 0 bases at J, with 6 bases in the middle. For the CDR3, the DNA is TGTGCCAGCAGCTTGTCGGTCTCCTACGAGCAGTACTTC. It specifies CASSLSVSYEQYF.

This clone was observed a single time. V usage is TRBV2 and J usage is TRBJ1-2, with a tentative D call TRBD1 (6 bases). Germline CDR1 SNHLY, CDR2 FYNNEI. Trimming removed 6 bases at V and 9 bases at J, with 17 bases between. The CDR3 length is 13 residues. This chain's CDR3 is CASSVQGVISYTF. The CDR3 DNA follows: TGTGCCAGCAGCGTACAGGGAGTTATAAGCTACACCTTC. Based on the CDR3 plus reference TRBV2 and TRBJ1-2, the full variable domain is EPEVTQTPSHQVTQMGQEVILRCVPISNHLYFYWYRQILGQKVEFLVSFYNNEISEKSEIFDDQFSVERPDGSNFTLKIRSTKLEDSAMYFCASSVQGVISYTFGSGTRLTVV.

The chain uses TRBV18 and TRBJ1-2; a weak D match, TRBD1 (6 bases). Germline V gives CDR1 KGHSH, CDR2 LQKENI. This CDR3 has 14 residues. V lost 8 bases, J lost 7 bases, and 20 bases lay in between. This CDR3 reads CASQPDGGLSGYTF. The CDR3 bases are TGTGCCAGCCAACCGGACGGGGGGCTCTCTGGCTACACCTTC.

This chain joins TRBV27 and TRBJ2-1; 9 nucleotides line up with TRBD1. Germline V lookup: CDR1 MNHEY, CDR2 SMNVEV (reference sequence). The CDR3 runs 14 residues. Trimming cost V 3 bases and J 6 bases; bases outside gene matches: 3. DNA of the CDR3: TGTGCCAGCAGTTTCCGACAGGGGGGCAATGAGCAGTTCTTC. It encodes CASSFRQGGNEQFF.

J is TRBJ2-6 and V is TRBV27; no definite D call. Germline CDR1 and CDR2: MNHEY and SMNVEV (reference sequence). The ends were cut back, 9 bases at V and 4 bases at J, with 13 bases in the middle. This CDR3 contains 14 residues. CDR3 residues: CASGSASGANVLTF. The CDR3 DNA sequence: TGTGCCAGTGGCAGCGCCTCAGGGGCCAACGTCCTGACTTTC. Full variable domain (outside the CDR3, taken from reference TRBV27 and TRBJ2-6): EAQVTQNPRYLITVTGKKLTVTCSQNMNHEYMSWYRQDPGLGLRQIYYSMNVEVTDKGDVPEGYKVSRKEKRNFPLILESPSPNQTSLYFCASGSASGANVLTFGAGSRLTVL.